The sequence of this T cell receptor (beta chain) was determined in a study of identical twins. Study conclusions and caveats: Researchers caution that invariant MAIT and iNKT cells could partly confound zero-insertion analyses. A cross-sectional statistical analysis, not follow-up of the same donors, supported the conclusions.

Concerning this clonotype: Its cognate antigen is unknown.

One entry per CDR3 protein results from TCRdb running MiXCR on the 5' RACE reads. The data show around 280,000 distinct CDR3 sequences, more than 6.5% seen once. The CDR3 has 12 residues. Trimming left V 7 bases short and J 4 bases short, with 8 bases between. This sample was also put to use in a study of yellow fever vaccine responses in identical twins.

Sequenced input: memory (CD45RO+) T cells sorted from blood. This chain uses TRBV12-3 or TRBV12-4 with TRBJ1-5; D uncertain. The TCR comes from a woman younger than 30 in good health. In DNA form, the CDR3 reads TGTGCCAGCAATGAACAGAATCAGCCCCAGCATTTT. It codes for CASNEQNQPQHF.